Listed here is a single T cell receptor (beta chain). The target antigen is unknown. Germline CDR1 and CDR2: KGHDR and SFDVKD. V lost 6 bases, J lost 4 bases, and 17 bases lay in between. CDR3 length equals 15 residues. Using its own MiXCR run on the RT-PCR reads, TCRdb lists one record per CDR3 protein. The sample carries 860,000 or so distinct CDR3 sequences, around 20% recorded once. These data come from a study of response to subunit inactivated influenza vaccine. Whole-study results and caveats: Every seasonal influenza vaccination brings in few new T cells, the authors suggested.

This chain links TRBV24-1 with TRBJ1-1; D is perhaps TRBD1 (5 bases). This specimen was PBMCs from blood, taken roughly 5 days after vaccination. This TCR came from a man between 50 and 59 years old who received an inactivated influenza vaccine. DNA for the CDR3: TGTGCCACCAGTTCAAGCGCAGGGCGTGGCACTGAAGCTTTCTTT. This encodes CATSSSAGRGTEAFF.